The text below deals with one T cell receptor (beta chain). This sample was taken from a study of blood T cell repertoires in COVID-19. The V end lost 4 bases, the J end lost 1 base, and 18 bases lay between the germline ends. CDR1 and CDR2 (germline): SGDLS, YYNGEE. This CDR3 is built from 16 residues. Sequencing used immunoSEQ multiplex PCR; TCRdb keeps in-frame clones, though not all of them. Among 200,000 to 300,000 clones listed, roughly 87% were seen once. The clonotype comes from a man between 60 and 70 years old who had recovered from COVID-19. Sequencing was performed on peripheral blood. The rearrangement uses TRBV9 and TRBJ2-7; perhaps TRBD1 as D (5 bases). In DNA form, the CDR3 reads TGTGCCAGCAGCCCAAGTGTAGGGGCTGGGTCCTACGAGCAGTACTTC. The encoded protein is CASSPSVGAGSYEQYF. The variable domain in full, completed from reference TRBV9 and TRBJ2-7, reads DSGVTQTPKHLITATGQRVTLRCSPRSGDLSVYWYQQSLDQGLQFLIQYYNGEERAKGNILERFSAQQFPDLHSELNLSSLELGDSALYFCASSPSVGAGSYEQYFGPGTRLTVT.